Listed here are 27 T cell receptor beta chains from one sample, sequenced in a study of CD8 T cells in ankylosing spondylitis. TCRdb fed the 5' RACE reads into MiXCR, producing one record per CDR3 protein. This sample carries more than 150,000 distinct CDR3 sequences, roughly 13% of them seen once, and the ten largest clones take approximately 15%. The sequenced sample was blood, either unsorted or a sorted T cell fraction (not recorded which). Receptors were obtained from a male donor with ankylosing spondylitis or in good health (not recorded which).

The gene calls are TRBV5-1 and TRBJ2-2; the D gene could be TRBD1 or TRBD2 (6 bases each). The CDR3 runs 16 residues. The V end was cut by 0 bases, the J end by 2 bases, with 11 bases between. From germline, CDR1 is SGHRS and CDR2 YFSETQ. The CDR3 sequence: CASSLDRDFNTGELFF. The CDR3 region has the DNA TGCGCCAGCAGCTTGGACAGGGACTTTAACACCGGGGAGCTGTTTTTT.

V gene TRBV24-1 combines with J gene TRBJ2-3, with 11 positions matching TRBD2. CDR1 and CDR2 (germline): KGHDR, SFDVKD. The V segment lost 4 bases and the J segment 4 bases; nucleotides outside the gene matches: 6. The CDR3 loop spans 16 amino acids. The CDR3 protein is CATSDSTSGGPDTQYF. CDR3 nucleotides: TGTGCCACCAGTGACTCCACTAGCGGGGGACCAGATACGCAGTATTTT.

The rearrangement links TRBV6-4 to TRBJ2-5; 9 bases line up with TRBD2. The CDR3 has 15 residues. V lost 2 bases and J lost 1; bases outside the gene matches: 2. The V gene's germline CDR1 is MRHNA and CDR2 SNTAGT. CDR3 sequence: CASSDTSGSQETQYF. The CDR3 region has the DNA TGTGCCAGCAGTGACACTAGCGGGTCCCAAGAGACCCAGTACTTC.

This clonotype was seen more than once but under ten times. This chain connects TRBV27 to TRBJ2-3; TRBD2 matches at 7 bases. The V and J ends lost 3 bases and 3 bases, in that order; junction bases with no gene match: 6. The CDR3 spans 15 residues. Germline loops: CDR1 MNHEY, CDR2 SMNVEV (reference sequence). CDR3 DNA sequence: TGTGCCAGCAGTTTCTGGGGGGGGGAAACAGATACGCAGTATTTT. It codes for CASSFWGGETDTQYF.

This clonotype has only a few counts. The chain uses TRBV29-1 and TRBJ2-7; unclear D gene. Germline-derived CDR1 and CDR2 are SQVTM and ANQGSEA. The CDR3 has 13 residues. V shed 0 bases and J shed 7 bases, with 13 bases lying between them. CDR3 residues: CSVEDSFVGEQYF. The CDR3 DNA follows: TGCAGCGTTGAAGACAGTTTCGTGGGGGAGCAGTACTTC.

There are a few counts of this clonotype. The chain carries TRBV19 and TRBJ2-7, with 7 positions matching TRBD1. Germline loops: CDR1 LNHDA, CDR2 SQIVND (reference sequence). The CDR3 spans 15 residues. With V trimmed by 6 bases and J by 6 bases, 14 bases remained unmatched. CDR3 in amino acids: CASSPLTGQFGEQYF. The CDR3 bases are TGTGCCAGTAGCCCCCTCACGGGACAGTTCGGCGAGCAGTACTTC. The full variable domain, its missing parts supplied by reference TRBV19 and TRBJ2-7, is DGGITQSPKYLFRKEGQNVTLSCEQNLNHDAMYWYRQDPGQGLRLIYYSQIVNDFQKGDIAEGYSVSREKKESFPLTVTSAQKNPTAFYLCASSPLTGQFGEQYFGPGTRLTVT.

This clonotype was recorded many times. This chain uses TRBV4-1 with TRBJ1-1; D uncertain. V lost 1 base to trimming and J lost 1 base, with 4 bases between them. Per the germline V gene, CDR1 is MGHRA and CDR2 is YSYEKL. This CDR3 comprises 13 residues. CDR3 bases: TGCGCCAGCAGCCAAGGTGGGAACACTGAAGCTTTCTTT. It yields the protein CASSQGGNTEAFF.

The CDR3 is CASSQRLASYEQYF. For the CDR3, the DNA is TGCGCCAGCAGCCAAAGACTAGCATCCTACGAGCAGTACTTC. The chain joins TRBV4-1 to TRBJ2-7; 7 bases align to TRBD2. V was clipped by 2 bases and J by 1 base; unmatched bases: 2. This CDR3 spans 14 amino acids. Germline V lookup: CDR1 MGHRA, CDR2 YSYEKL.

This clonotype was observed a handful of times. The gene calls are TRBV3-1 and TRBJ2-1, with D possibly being TRBD1 or TRBD2 (5 bases each). Trimming left V 3 bases short and J 10 bases short, with 10 bases between. CDR3 size: 12 residues. Germline CDR1 is LGHDT and CDR2 is YNNKEL (reference sequence). The CDR3 DNA sequence: TGTGCCAGCAGCCAGCAGGGACCCGAGCAGTTCTTC. Its translation: CASSQQGPEQFF.

This clonotype was observed once. The CDR3 nucleotides read TGTGCCAGCTCGGTACTGACAGGGTACAACGAGCAGTACTTC. Translated, it gives CASSVLTGYNEQYF. This rearrangement joins TRBV6-1 to TRBJ2-7, with 7 bases fitting TRBD1. V shed 8 bases, J shed 5 bases, and the junction held 12 bases outside the gene matches. The CDR3 runs 14 residues. Germline V lookup: CDR1 MNHNS, CDR2 SASEGT.

In this sample, this clonotype turned up a few times. This sequence joins TRBV29-1 and TRBJ1-1; 7 bases fit TRBD1. V dropped 0 bases and J dropped 4; count of bases not matched to a gene: 14. The CDR3 totals 17 residues. Germline loops: CDR1 SQVTM, CDR2 ANQGSEA. Here the CDR3 DNA reads TGCAGCGTTGAAGATTTCGACAGGAGACAGGGAAGCACTGAAGCTTTCTTT. This encodes CSVEDFDRRQGSTEAFF.

This clonotype was observed a handful of times. CDR3 nucleotides: TGCGCCAGCAGCCGCGACCCCTCTGCCGGGGAGCTGTTTTTT. Protein product: CASSRDPSAGELFF. This chain joins TRBV4-1 and TRBJ2-2; no firm D call. Per the germline V gene, CDR1 is MGHRA and CDR2 is YSYEKL. The CDR3 runs 14 residues. Between the trimmed V and J ends, which lost 4 bases and 6 bases, there was a span of 12 bases.

In the case of this clonotype: A much larger clonotype is one base distant, so this may be a read error. The V call is TRBV10-3, the J call TRBJ2-5; D is ambiguous. The V end lost 3 bases, the J end lost 5 bases, and 10 bases lay between the germline ends. CDR1 and CDR2 from the germline V gene are ENHRY and SYGVKD. The CDR3 length is 13 residues. The CDR3 spells CAISDSDWETQYF. CDR3 in DNA: TGTGCCATCAGTGACTCCGACTGGGAGACCCAGTACTTC.

In this sample, this clonotype turned up a few times. This chain joins TRBV5-1 and TRBJ2-7; D possibly matches TRBD1 or TRBD2 (6 bases each). Trimming took 0 bases from V and 3 from J, leaving 25 bases between them. There are 19 residues in the CDR3. In germline, CDR1 is SGHRS, CDR2 YFSETQ. The chain's CDR3 is CASSLASTVGGGALYEQYF. For the CDR3, the DNA is TGCGCCAGCAGCTTGGCCTCCACGGTAGGAGGGGGAGCCCTCTACGAGCAGTACTTC.

This clonotype was seen at least ten times. Here the CDR3 DNA reads TGTGCCAGCAGCTTAGGGACTAACTCCTACAATGAGCAGTTCTTC. Amino acid sequence: CASSLGTNSYNEQFF. The chain has TRBV5-6 and TRBJ2-1; 7 bases line up with TRBD2. The CDR3 spans 15 residues. The junction had 2 bases not matched to a gene; V was cut back by 2 bases and J by 0 bases. CDR1 SGHDT and CDR2 YYEEEE come from the germline V gene.

V usage is TRBV27 and J usage is TRBJ2-5, with 11 nucleotides matching TRBD1. V lost 2 bases, J lost 9 bases, and 2 bases stayed unmatched. Germline V gene data show CDR1 as MNHEY and CDR2 as SMNVEV (reference sequence). The CDR3 totals 13 residues. The CDR3 reads CASSLGTGGSQYF. The CDR3 coding sequence is TGTGCCAGCAGTTTAGGGACAGGGGGGTCCCAGTACTTC.

The sample holds many counts of this clonotype. This chain connects TRBV5-1 to TRBJ2-1; TRBD2 agrees at 11 bases. The CDR3 has 17 residues. Per germline, CDR1 SGHRS and CDR2 YFSETQ. Trimming removed 2 bases from V and 0 bases from J; junction bases left unmatched: 4. The CDR3 is CASSFGLAGSSYNEQFF. The DNA of the CDR3 is TGCGCCAGCAGCTTCGGACTAGCGGGTAGCTCCTACAATGAGCAGTTCTTC.

The rearrangement links TRBV18 to TRBJ2-3; 9 bases agree with TRBD1. The CDR3 totals 18 residues. The ends lost 3 bases at V and 2 bases at J; junction bases unmatched: 12. The germline V gene has CDR1 KGHSH and CDR2 LQKENI. The CDR3 protein is CASSPQSTGTGYTDTQYF. DNA of the CDR3: TGTGCCAGCTCACCGCAGTCGACCGGGACAGGGTACACAGATACGCAGTATTTT.

V and J are TRBV6-1 and TRBJ1-1; D gene uncertain. The CDR3 length is 14 residues. The germline gives CDR1 MNHNS, CDR2 SASEGT. V was shortened by 5 bases and J by 6 bases, with 16 bases between the two germline ends. CDR3 amino acids: CASSTGLGRAEAFF. CDR3 coding DNA: TGTGCCAGCAGTACGGGTTTGGGCAGAGCTGAAGCTTTCTTT.

This clonotype was counted between two and nine times. This chain joins TRBV29-1 and TRBJ2-3; D gene unclear. V gave up 0 bases and J gave up 6 bases, with 4 bases separating them. The CDR3 totals 11 residues. Looked up from germline, CDR1 is SQVTM and CDR2 is ANQGSEA. DNA for the CDR3: TGCAGCGTTGAAGATTCGGATACGCAGTATTTT. Residues: CSVEDSDTQYF.

This clonotype was seen ten or more times. The J gene is TRBJ2-2, the V gene TRBV27, with 12 nucleotides matching TRBD2. Germline V lookup: CDR1 MNHEY, CDR2 SMNVEV (reference sequence). The CDR3 runs to 15 residues. V was pared by 3 bases and J by 5 bases, with 1 base of the junction left unmatched. In nucleotides, the CDR3 is TGTGCCAGCAGTTTCGGGACTAGCGGGACCGGGGAGCTGTTTTTT. The encoded protein is CASSFGTSGTGELFF.

This rearrangement joins TRBV20-1 to TRBJ1-1, with 7 bases that match TRBD1. The germline gives CDR1 DFQATT, CDR2 SNEGSKA (reference sequence). The V and J ends lost 7 bases and 8 bases, in that order; junction bases with no gene match: 7. The CDR3 contains 11 residues. The CDR3 reads CSVPGTVEAFF. For the CDR3, the DNA is TGCAGTGTTCCTGGGACAGTCGAAGCTTTCTTT.

This clonotype was detected only a few times. The gene calls are TRBV30 and TRBJ1-1; D might be TRBD1 (6 bases). CDR3 length: 20 amino acids. The germline V gene has CDR1 GTSNPN and CDR2 SVGIG (reference sequence). Trimming stripped 0 bases from V and 0 bases from J, with 26 bases between. Here the CDR3 reads CAWSVRWLYGGPGVNTEAFF. The CDR3 DNA follows: TGTGCCTGGAGTGTACGGTGGTTGTATGGGGGCCCTGGGGTGAACACTGAAGCTTTCTTT.

The chain combines TRBV6-5 with TRBJ2-1; 9 bases line up with TRBD2. This CDR3 has 15 residues. Trimming took 4 bases from V and 6 from J; bases not matched to a gene: 7. Germline-derived CDR1 and CDR2 are MNHEY and SVGAGI. This CDR3 reads CASSFSRAGGNEQFF. CDR3 in DNA: TGTGCCAGCAGTTTCAGTCGAGCGGGGGGCAATGAGCAGTTCTTC.

This chain connects TRBV24-1 to TRBJ1-2; 8 nucleotides match TRBD1. The CDR3 loop spans 12 amino acids. Germline lookup yields CDR1 KGHDR and CDR2 SFDVKD. The junction had 1 base not matched to a gene; V was cut back by 3 bases and J by 8 bases. The CDR3 DNA sequence: TGTGCCACCAGTGATCCAGGGGGCGGCTACACCTTC. Its translation is CATSDPGGGYTF.

This clonotype was observed at least ten times. The chain combines TRBV29-1 with TRBJ2-5, with D unclear. Germline loops: CDR1 SQVTM, CDR2 ANQGSEA. The CDR3 is 11 residues long. V was shortened by 0 bases and J by 5 bases, with 4 bases between the two germline ends. CDR3 coding DNA: TGCAGCGTTGAAGATCGGGAGACCCAGTACTTC. It codes for CSVEDRETQYF.

The chain employs TRBV10-2 and TRBJ2-7; D is possibly TRBD2 (7 bases). The CDR3 runs 14 residues. Germline V gives CDR1 WSHSY, CDR2 SAAADI. Trimming removed 7 bases at V and 2 bases at J, with 15 bases between. CDR3 bases: TGCGCCAGCATTGGGGGGGCAGTACCCTACGAGCAGTACTTC. It specifies CASIGGAVPYEQYF.